This is a list of T cell receptor beta chains from one sample in a study of T cells in Graves' hyperthyroidism and ophthalmopathy. TCRdb passed the multiplex PCR reads through MiXCR, listing each CDR3 protein once. The repertoire consists of under 250,000 distinct CDR3 sequences, with 17% occurring once and the leading ten covering around 50%. What was sequenced was blood. Source of these receptors: a man aged 45 to 65 with Graves' hyperthyroidism. The CDR3 runs from the conserved cysteine through the conserved F or W. A D gene is named only where the DNA matches it firmly. Only some rows state a clone size, as once, few, many or a class for expanded clones.

j_gene | abundance | d_gene | len | v_gene | CDR3aa | CDR3nt
TRBJ2-7 | many | TRBD2 | 16 | TRBV11-1 | CASSLGVAGEVYEQYF | TGTGCCAGCAGCTTAGGAGTAGCGGGAGAGGTCTACGAGCAGTACTTC
TRBJ1-1 | many | TRBD1 | 14 | TRBV7-2 | CASSPRTGWTEAFF | TGTGCCAGCAGCCCTCGGACAGGGTGGACTGAAGCTTTCTTT
TRBJ1-2 | - | - | 14 | TRBV6-6 | CASSYSPVNYGYTF | TGTGCCAGCAGTTACTCGCCGGTTAACTATGGCTACACCTTC
TRBJ2-2 | few | TRBD1 | 15 | TRBV5-1 | CASSLGQVPVGELFF | TGCGCCAGCAGCCTAGGACAGGTCCCAGTCGGGGAGCTGTTTTTT
TRBJ1-4 | - | - | 12 | TRBV6-9 | CASSYLGEKLFF | TGTGCCAGCAGTTACTTAGGTGAAAAACTGTTTTTT
TRBJ1-3 | many | - | 11 | TRBV6-1 | CASSFGNTIYF | TGTGCCAGCAGTTTCGGAAACACCATATATTTT
TRBJ2-7 | many | TRBD1 | 14 | TRBV27 | CASSRTGGFYEQYF | TGTGCCAGCAGTAGGACAGGGGGCTTCTACGAGCAGTACTTC
TRBJ1-5 | few | - | 16 | TRBV7-8 | CASSLGVGRSNQPQHF | TGTGCCAGCAGCTTAGGAGTTGGGAGGAGCAATCAGCCCCAGCATTTT
TRBJ2-7 | - | - | 15 | TRBV9 | CASSVEGGGLYEQYF | TGTGCCAGCAGCGTAGAAGGGGGAGGGCTTTACGAGCAGTACTTC
TRBJ2-7 | many | TRBD2 | 15 | TRBV20-1 | CSARGLAGVQYEQYF | TGCAGTGCTAGAGGGCTAGCGGGAGTACAATACGAGCAGTACTTC
TRBJ1-5 | many | TRBD1 | 16 | TRBV30 | CAWSVRGGLSNQPQHF | TGTGCCTGGAGTGTTAGAGGGGGCCTTAGCAATCAGCCCCAGCATTTT
TRBJ1-1 | few | - | 11 | TRBV20-1 | CSAKWWVEAFF | TGCAGTGCCAAATGGTGGGTTGAAGCTTTCTTT
TRBJ2-2 | many | - | 16 | TRBV6-1 | CASIQRGQGNTGELFF | TGTGCCAGCATTCAAAGGGGCCAGGGTAACACCGGGGAGCTGTTTTTT
TRBJ2-7 | many | - | 15 | TRBV7-9 | CASSSYRDGSYEQYF | TGTGCCAGCAGCTCTTACAGGGATGGAAGCTACGAGCAGTACTTC
TRBJ1-5 | many | - | 15 | TRBV7-8 | CASSLARTGNQPQHF | TGTGCCAGCAGCTTAGCGCGGACGGGTAATCAGCCCCAGCATTTT
TRBJ2-6 | few | - | 13 | TRBV5-1 | CASRMGGANVLTF | TGCGCCAGCAGGATGGGTGGGGCCAACGTCCTGACTTTC
TRBJ2-1 | many | - | 14 | TRBV5-1 | CASSLGLVGVEQFF | TGCGCCAGCAGCTTGGGACTAGTCGGGGTTGAGCAGTTCTTC
TRBJ2-7 | few | - | 20 | TRBV20-1 | CSASQMASTRGVRSSYEQYF | TGCAGTGCTTCCCAGATGGCGTCGACTAGAGGTGTTCGAAGCTCCTACGAGCAGTACTTC
TRBJ2-2 | many | - | 16 | TRBV13 | CASSLGGLQLPGELFF | TGTGCCAGCAGCTTAGGCGGGTTACAGCTGCCCGGGGAGCTGTTTTTT
TRBJ2-1 | many | TRBD1 | 15 | TRBV5-1 | CASSGGVDRGGVQFF | TGCGCCAGCAGCGGGGGAGTCGACAGGGGAGGTGTGCAGTTCTTC
TRBJ1-1 | - | TRBD1 | 13 | TRBV30 | CAWSATGRAEAFF | TGTGCCTGGAGTGCGACAGGGCGAGCCGAAGCTTTCTTT
TRBJ1-1 | - | - | 16 | TRBV10-2 | CASSDPTQPLGAEAFF | TGCGCCAGCAGTGACCCAACTCAGCCCCTGGGGGCTGAAGCTTTCTTT
TRBJ2-3 | - | TRBD2 | 16 | TRBV6-5 | CASSYRLAGSTDTQYF | TGTGCCAGCAGTTACCGTCTAGCGGGGAGCACAGATACGCAGTATTTT
TRBJ2-7 | many | TRBD2 | 14 | TRBV6-1 | CASSEAASGYEQYF | TGTGCCAGCAGTGAAGCAGCTAGCGGCTACGAGCAGTACTTC
TRBJ2-7 | many | - | 16 | TRBV4-1 | CASSQEPGSRAYEQYF | TGCGCCAGCAGCCAAGAACCGGGTTCCAGGGCCTACGAGCAGTACTTC
TRBJ2-7 | many | - | 13 | TRBV2 | CASSEVVSREQYF | TGTGCCAGCAGTGAAGTTGTATCGAGAGAGCAGTACTTC
TRBJ1-3 | few | - | 11 | TRBV29-1 | CSVNSGNTIYF | TGCAGCGTGAATTCTGGAAACACCATATATTTT
TRBJ1-3 | - | - | 16 | TRBV30 | CAWSSGSRFSGNTIYF | TGTGCCTGGAGTTCGGGCAGCAGGTTCTCTGGAAACACCATATATTTT
TRBJ1-5 | - | - | 13 | TRBV6-6 | CASSYGGVEPQHF | TGTGCCAGCAGTTACGGGGGGGTTGAGCCCCAGCATTTT
TRBJ1-6 | - | TRBD1 | 15 | TRBV20-1 | CSARLNRGSNSPLHF | TGCAGTGCTAGACTCAACAGGGGGAGTAATTCACCCCTCCACTTT
TRBJ2-7 | many | - | 12 | TRBV30 | CAWSGGSYEQYF | TGTGCCTGGAGTGGGGGGTCCTACGAGCAGTACTTC
TRBJ1-5 | few | TRBD1 | 16 | TRBV20-1 | CSASTGQGAWNQPQHF | TGCAGTGCTAGTACTGGGCAGGGGGCATGGAATCAGCCCCAGCATTTT
TRBJ2-7 | many | - | 12 | TRBV19 | CASSPGLYEQYF | TGTGCCAGTAGTCCGGGACTTTACGAGCAGTACTTC
TRBJ2-7 | many | TRBD1 | 12 | TRBV29-1 | CSVAGQGYEQYF | TGCAGCGTTGCGGGACAGGGTTACGAGCAGTACTTC
TRBJ2-1 | - | - | 13 | TRBV3-1 | CASSRPGSNEQFF | TGTGCCAGCAGCCGACCCGGGAGTAATGAGCAGTTCTTC
TRBJ2-1 | many | TRBD2 | 17 | TRBV7-9 | CASSPPGLAGGYNEQFF | TGTGCCAGCAGCCCACCGGGACTAGCGGGAGGATACAATGAGCAGTTCTTC
TRBJ2-1 | many | TRBD2 | 18 | TRBV4-3 | CASSQDWWASGRLSEQFF | TGCGCCAGCAGCCAAGATTGGTGGGCTAGCGGGAGGCTTAGTGAGCAGTTCTTC
TRBJ1-5 | many | TRBD1 | 16 | TRBV20-1 | CSAGSGTGGGNQPQHF | TGCAGTGCTGGCTCCGGGACAGGGGGTGGCAATCAGCCCCAGCATTTT
TRBJ2-7 | few | - | 15 | TRBV6-2/TRBV6-3 | CASSPWPEGGYEQYF | TGTGCCAGCAGCCCCTGGCCGGAAGGAGGCTACGAGCAGTACTTC
TRBJ2-7 | medium-sized | TRBD1 | 16 | TRBV27 | CASSLSWGTGVYEQYF | TGTGCCAGCAGTTTATCTTGGGGGACAGGGGTCTACGAGCAGTACTTC
TRBJ2-2 | - | - | 15 | TRBV18 | CAGSPMGPNTGELFF | TGTGCCGGCTCACCAATGGGTCCGAACACCGGGGAGCTGTTTTTT
TRBJ2-1 | few | TRBD1 | 13 | TRBV29-1 | CSGIGTDDNEQFF | TGCAGCGGCATAGGGACAGACGATAATGAGCAGTTCTTC
TRBJ2-5 | - | - | 13 | TRBV5-1 | CASARGGQETQYF | TGCGCCAGCGCCAGGGGGGGACAAGAGACCCAGTACTTC
TRBJ2-5 | - | - | 15 | TRBV19 | CASSLGTAFQETQYF | TGTGCCAGTAGTCTTGGGACGGCTTTCCAAGAGACCCAGTACTTC
TRBJ1-1 | - | - | 13 | TRBV6-1 | CASSFGQNTEASF | TGTGCCAGCAGCTTTGGACAGAACACTGAAGCTTCCTTT
TRBJ2-5 | - | - | 16 | TRBV5-1 | CASSLSRGGPQETQYF | TGCGCCAGCAGCTTGTCTAGGGGGGGGCCCCAGGAGACCCAGTACTTC
TRBJ2-7 | many | - | 15 | TRBV28 | CASRKPVDSPYEQYF | TGTGCCAGCAGGAAACCAGTTGACAGCCCCTACGAGCAGTACTTC
TRBJ2-3 | few | TRBD2 | 14 | TRBV2 | CASSLGLVTDTQYF | TGTGCCAGCAGTTTGGGACTAGTGACAGATACGCAGTATTTT
TRBJ2-3 | few | - | 16 | TRBV9 | CASSYPAGLSTDTQYF | TGTGCCAGCAGCTACCCTGCGGGGTTATCCACAGATACGCAGTATTTT
TRBJ1-1 | many | TRBD1 | 13 | TRBV2 | CASRDRGPTEAFF | TGTGCCAGCCGGGACAGGGGGCCGACTGAAGCTTTCTTT
TRBJ1-2 | few | TRBD1 | 18 | TRBV28 | CASSFTAWWEQGAQGYTF | TGTGCCAGCAGTTTTACGGCTTGGTGGGAACAGGGGGCGCAGGGCTACACCTTC
TRBJ1-1 | many | - | 12 | TRBV30 | CAWSPSSTEAFF | TGTGCCTGGAGTCCATCGTCAACTGAAGCTTTCTTT
TRBJ1-2 | many | TRBD1 | 15 | TRBV6-1 | CASSPDRELFYGYTF | TGTGCCAGCAGTCCGGACAGGGAGCTTTTCTATGGCTACACCTTC